This TCR beta chain was recorded in a study of shared clonotypes between healthy human individuals. Study findings and constraints: With four donors compared, approximately 5.5% of naive CD4 clonotypes were shared. In general, naive subsets displayed greater estimated richness than memory subsets did.

The CDR3 sequence is 16 residues long. Trimming left V 0 bases short and J 10 bases short, with 17 bases between. Germline V gene sequence: CDR1 SGDLS, CDR2 YYNGEE. With regard to this clone: Its antigen remains unknown.

Several immunoSEQ 96-well plates shared each subset's DNA, each plate a replicate. The protocol was immunoSEQ multiplex PCR, while the TCRdb copy is restricted to in-frame clones and leaves out a portion. The repertoire includes over 2 million clones, 85% to 95% of them detected once, and more than 0.1% sits in the top ten. Material for sequencing was naive CD4+ T cells sorted from blood. Stated subset: CD45RA+ positively selected. The J gene is TRBJ1-6, the V gene TRBV9; D not resolved. This TCR derives from a young man in good health. CDR3 bases: TGTGCCAGCAGCGTAGTTCCAGGACGCCTAGACTCACCCCTCCACTTT. Translation gives CASSVVPGRLDSPLHF.